This T cell receptor beta chain stems from a study of graft-versus-host responses after intestinal transplantation. About the study: All recipients were given anti-thymocyte globulin induction, and tacrolimus and steroids were then administered for three to four years.

The repertoire was sequenced with immunoSEQ multiplex PCR; TCRdb's copy has only in-frame clones and lacks some. The top ten hold over 0.7% of the sample, which has about 100,000 clones, roughly 87% seen once. General study points: Allografts carried high graft-versus-host to host-versus-graft clonal ratios in patients having graft-donor T cell macrochimerism. Among recipient marrow samples, GvH clones were found; some appeared first in ileum or blood.

The V gene end was trimmed by 3 bases and the J gene end by 5 bases; junction bases not matched to a gene: 7. The CDR3 is 14 residues long. CDR1 and CDR2 (germline): SGHNT, YYREEE (reference sequence). As for this clone: Its antigen is currently unknown.

The receptor's source is a human donor who received an intestinal transplant. Sample: unstimulated CD4+ T cells sorted from spleen or lymph node cells, taken before intestinal transplant. This sequence joins TRBV5-4 and TRBJ2-5; TRBD2 aligns across 7 bases. The CDR3 nucleotides read TGTGCCAGCAGCTGGGAGGGAGGTAGGGAGACCCAGTACTTC. Amino acid sequence: CASSWEGGRETQYF.